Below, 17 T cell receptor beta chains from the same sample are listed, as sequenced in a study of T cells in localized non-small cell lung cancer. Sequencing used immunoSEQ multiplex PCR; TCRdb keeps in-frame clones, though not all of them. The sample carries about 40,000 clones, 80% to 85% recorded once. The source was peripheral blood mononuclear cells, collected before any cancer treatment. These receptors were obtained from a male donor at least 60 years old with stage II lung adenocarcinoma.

The CDR3 region is CASSQGGGPGQHTSGANVLTF. DNA of the CDR3: TGCGCCAGCAGTCAAGGGGGGGGACCGGGACAGCACACATCTGGGGCCAACGTCCTGACTTTC. The rearrangement links TRBV23-1 to TRBJ2-6; D tentatively reads TRBD1 or TRBD2 (7 bases each). TRBV23-1 is treated as an ORF (open reading frame) with a function not yet certain. V dropped 2 bases and J dropped 1 base, with 24 bases sitting between them. The CDR3 totals 21 residues.

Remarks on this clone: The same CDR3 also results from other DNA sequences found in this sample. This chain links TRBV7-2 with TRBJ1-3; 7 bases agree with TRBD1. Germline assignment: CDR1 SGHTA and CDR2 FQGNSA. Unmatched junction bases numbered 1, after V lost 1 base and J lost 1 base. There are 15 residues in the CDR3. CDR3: CASSLEGASGNTIYF. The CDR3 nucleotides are TGTGCCAGCAGCTTAGAGGGGGCTTCTGGAAACACCATATATTTT.

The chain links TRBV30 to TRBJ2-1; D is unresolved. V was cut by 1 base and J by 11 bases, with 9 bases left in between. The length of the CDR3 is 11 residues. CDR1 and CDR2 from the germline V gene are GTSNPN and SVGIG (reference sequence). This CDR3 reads CAWSALPQQFF. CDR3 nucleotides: TGTGCCTGGAGTGCCCTTCCCCAGCAGTTCTTC. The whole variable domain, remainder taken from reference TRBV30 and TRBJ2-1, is SQTIHQWPATLVQPVGSPLSLECTVEGTSNPNLYWYRQAAGRGLQLLFYSVGIGQISSEVPQNLSASRPQDRQFILSSKKLLLSDSGFYLCAWSALPQQFFGPGTRLTVL.

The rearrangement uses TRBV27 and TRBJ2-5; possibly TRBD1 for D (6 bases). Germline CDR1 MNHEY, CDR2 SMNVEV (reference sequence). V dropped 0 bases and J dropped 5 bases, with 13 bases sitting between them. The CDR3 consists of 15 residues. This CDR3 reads CASSLSNRVQETQYF. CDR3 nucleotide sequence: TGTGCCAGCAGTTTATCGAACAGGGTTCAGGAGACCCAGTACTTC.

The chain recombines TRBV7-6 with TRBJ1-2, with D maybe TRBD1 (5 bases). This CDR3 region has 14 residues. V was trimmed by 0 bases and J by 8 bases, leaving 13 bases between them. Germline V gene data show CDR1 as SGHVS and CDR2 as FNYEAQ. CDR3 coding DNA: TGTGCCAGCAGCTTAGCTGTGCAGGGCTGGGGCTACACCTTC. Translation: CASSLAVQGWGYTF. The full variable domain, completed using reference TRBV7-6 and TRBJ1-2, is GAGVSQSPRYKVTKRGQDVALRCDPISGHVSLYWYRQALGQGPEFLTYFNYEAQQDKSGLPNDRFSAERPEGSISTLTIQRTEQRDSAMYRCASSLAVQGWGYTFGSGTRLTVV.

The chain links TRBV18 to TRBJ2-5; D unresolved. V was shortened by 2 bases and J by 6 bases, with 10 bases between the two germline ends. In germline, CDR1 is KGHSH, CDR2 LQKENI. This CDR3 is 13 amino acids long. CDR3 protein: CASSPSGAKTQYF. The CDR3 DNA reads TGTGCCAGCTCACCAAGTGGAGCCAAGACCCAGTACTTC.

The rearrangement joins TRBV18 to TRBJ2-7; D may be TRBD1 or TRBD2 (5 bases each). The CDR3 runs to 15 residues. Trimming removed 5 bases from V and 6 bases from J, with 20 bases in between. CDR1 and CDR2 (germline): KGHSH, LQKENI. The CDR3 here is CASSGLGVELVEQYF. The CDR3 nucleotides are TGTGCCAGCTCAGGCTTGGGGGTGGAATTGGTCGAGCAGTACTTC.

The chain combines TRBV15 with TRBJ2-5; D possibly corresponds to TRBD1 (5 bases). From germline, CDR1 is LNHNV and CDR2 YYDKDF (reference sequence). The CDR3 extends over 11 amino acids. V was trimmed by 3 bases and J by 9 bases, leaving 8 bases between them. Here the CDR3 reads CATSSGRAQYF. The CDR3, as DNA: TGTGCCACCAGCAGTGGCAGGGCCCAGTACTTC.

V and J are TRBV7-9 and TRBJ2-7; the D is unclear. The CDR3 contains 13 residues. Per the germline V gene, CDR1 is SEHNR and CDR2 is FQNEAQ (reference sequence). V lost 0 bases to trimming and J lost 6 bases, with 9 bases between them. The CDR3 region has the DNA TGTGCCAGCAGCTTAGCAGGGTATGGCGAGCAGTACTTC. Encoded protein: CASSLAGYGEQYF.

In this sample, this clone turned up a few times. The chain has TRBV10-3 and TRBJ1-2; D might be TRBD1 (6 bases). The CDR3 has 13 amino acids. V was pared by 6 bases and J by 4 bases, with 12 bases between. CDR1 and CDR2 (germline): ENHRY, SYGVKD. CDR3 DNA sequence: TGTGCCATCAGCCCGGACAGACTCTATGGCTACACCTTC. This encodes CAISPDRLYGYTF.

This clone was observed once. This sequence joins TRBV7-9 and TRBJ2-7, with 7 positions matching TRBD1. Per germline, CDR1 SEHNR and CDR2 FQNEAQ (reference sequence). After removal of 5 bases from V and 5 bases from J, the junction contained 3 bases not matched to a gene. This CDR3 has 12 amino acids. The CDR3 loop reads CASSPGTDEQYF. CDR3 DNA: TGTGCCAGCAGCCCCGGGACAGACGAGCAGTACTTC. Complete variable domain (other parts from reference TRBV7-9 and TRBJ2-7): DTGVSQNPRHKITKRGQNVTFRCDPISEHNRLYWYRQTLGQGPEFLTYFQNEAQLEKSRLLSDRFSAERPKGSFSTLEIQRTEQGDSAMYLCASSPGTDEQYFGPGTRLTVT.

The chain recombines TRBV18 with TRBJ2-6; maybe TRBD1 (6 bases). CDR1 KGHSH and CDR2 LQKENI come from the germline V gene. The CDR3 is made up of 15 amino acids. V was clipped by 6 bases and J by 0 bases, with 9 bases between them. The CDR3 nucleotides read TGTGCCAGCTCGGACAGAGACTCTGGGGCCAACGTCCTGACTTTC. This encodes CASSDRDSGANVLTF.

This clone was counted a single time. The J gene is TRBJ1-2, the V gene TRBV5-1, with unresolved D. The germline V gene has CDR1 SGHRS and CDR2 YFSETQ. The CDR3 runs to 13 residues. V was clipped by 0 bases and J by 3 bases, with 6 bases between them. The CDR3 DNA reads TGCGCCAGCAGCTTGGACGGAGACTATGGCTACACCTTC. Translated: CASSLDGDYGYTF.

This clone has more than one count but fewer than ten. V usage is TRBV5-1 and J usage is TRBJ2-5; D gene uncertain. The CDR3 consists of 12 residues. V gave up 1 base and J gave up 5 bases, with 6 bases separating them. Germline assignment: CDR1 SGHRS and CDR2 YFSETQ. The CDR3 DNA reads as TGCGCCAGCAGCTTGTCGAGTGAGACCCAGTACTTC. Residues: CASSLSSETQYF.

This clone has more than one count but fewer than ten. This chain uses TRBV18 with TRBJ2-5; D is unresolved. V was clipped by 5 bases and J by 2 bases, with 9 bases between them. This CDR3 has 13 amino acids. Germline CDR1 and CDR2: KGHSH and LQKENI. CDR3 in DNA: TGTGCCAGCTCATCGATCCGTCAAGAGACCCAGTACTTC. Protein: CASSSIRQETQYF.

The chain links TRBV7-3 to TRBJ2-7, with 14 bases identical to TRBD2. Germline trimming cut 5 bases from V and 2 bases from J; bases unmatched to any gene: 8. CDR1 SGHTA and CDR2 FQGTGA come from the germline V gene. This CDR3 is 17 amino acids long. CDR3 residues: CASSLGTSGSVAYEQYF. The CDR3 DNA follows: TGTGCCAGCAGCCTCGGGACTAGCGGGAGTGTCGCCTACGAGCAGTACTTC.

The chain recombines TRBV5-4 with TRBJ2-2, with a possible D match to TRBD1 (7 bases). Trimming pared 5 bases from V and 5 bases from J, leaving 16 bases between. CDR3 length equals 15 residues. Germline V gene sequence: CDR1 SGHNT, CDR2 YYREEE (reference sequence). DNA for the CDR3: TGTGCCAGCAGGCTCGCGGGACAGCCAACCGGGGAGCTGTTTTTT. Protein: CASRLAGQPTGELFF. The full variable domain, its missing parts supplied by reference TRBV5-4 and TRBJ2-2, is ETGVTQSPTHLIKTRGQQVTLRCSSQSGHNTVSWYQQALGQGPQFIFQYYREEENGRGNFPPRFSGLQFPNYSSELNVNALELDDSALYLCASRLAGQPTGELFFGEGSRLTVL.